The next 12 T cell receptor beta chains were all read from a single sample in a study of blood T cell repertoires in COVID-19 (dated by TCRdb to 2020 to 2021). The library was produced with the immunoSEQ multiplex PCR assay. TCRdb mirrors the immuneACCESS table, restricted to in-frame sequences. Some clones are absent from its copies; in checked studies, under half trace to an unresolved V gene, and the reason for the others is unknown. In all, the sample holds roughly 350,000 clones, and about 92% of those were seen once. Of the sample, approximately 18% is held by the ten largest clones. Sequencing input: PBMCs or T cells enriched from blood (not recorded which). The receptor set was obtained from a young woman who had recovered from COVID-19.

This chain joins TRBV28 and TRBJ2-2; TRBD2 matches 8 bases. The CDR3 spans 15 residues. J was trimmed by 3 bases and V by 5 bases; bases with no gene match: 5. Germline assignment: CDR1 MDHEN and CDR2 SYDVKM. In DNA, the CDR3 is TGTGCCAGCAGTCCCGGGACTAGGTACACCGGGGAGCTGTTTTTT. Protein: CASSPGTRYTGELFF.

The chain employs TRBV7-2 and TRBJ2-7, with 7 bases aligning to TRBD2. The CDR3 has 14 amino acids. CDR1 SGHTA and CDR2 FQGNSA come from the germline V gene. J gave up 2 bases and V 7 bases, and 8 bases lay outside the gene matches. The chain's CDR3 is CASTSAGPAYEQYF. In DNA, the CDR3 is TGTGCCAGCACCTCAGCGGGGCCCGCCTACGAGCAGTACTTC. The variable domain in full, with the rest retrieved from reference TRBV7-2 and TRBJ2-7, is GAGVSQSPSNKVTEKGKDVELRCDPISGHTALYWYRQSLGQGLEFLIYFQGNSAPDKSGLPSDRFSAERTGGSVSTLTIQRTQQEDSAVYLCASTSAGPAYEQYFGPGTRLTVT.

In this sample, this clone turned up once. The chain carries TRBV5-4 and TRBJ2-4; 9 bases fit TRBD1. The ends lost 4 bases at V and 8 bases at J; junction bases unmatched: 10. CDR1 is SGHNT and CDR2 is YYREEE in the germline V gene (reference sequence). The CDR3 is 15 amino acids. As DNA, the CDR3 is TGTGCCAGCAGCAAACCGGGACAGGGTTTCGACATTCAGTACTTC. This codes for CASSKPGQGFDIQYF.

The CDR3 loop reads CASSHWDRAYNEQFF. The CDR3 DNA follows: TGTGCCAGCAGCCATTGGGACAGGGCCTACAATGAGCAGTTCTTC. The chain links TRBV3-1 (or the pseudogene TRBV3-2) to TRBJ2-1; 9 bases agree with TRBD1. Trimming removed 3 bases from V and 2 bases from J; junction bases left unmatched: 2. This CDR3 region has 15 residues. From germline, CDR1 is LGHDT and CDR2 YNNKEL (reference sequence).

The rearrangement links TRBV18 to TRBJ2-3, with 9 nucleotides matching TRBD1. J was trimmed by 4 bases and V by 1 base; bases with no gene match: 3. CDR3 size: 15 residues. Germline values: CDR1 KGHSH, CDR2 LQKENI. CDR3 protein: CASSPRTGVSDTQYF. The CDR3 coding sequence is TGTGCCAGCTCACCACGGACAGGGGTTTCAGATACGCAGTATTTT.

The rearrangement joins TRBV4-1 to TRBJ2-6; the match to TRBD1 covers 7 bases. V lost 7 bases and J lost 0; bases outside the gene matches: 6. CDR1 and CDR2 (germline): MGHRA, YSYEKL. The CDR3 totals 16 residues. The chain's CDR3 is CASKRDRNSGANVLTF. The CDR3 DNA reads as TGCGCCAGCAAGAGGGACAGAAACTCTGGGGCCAACGTCCTGACTTTC.

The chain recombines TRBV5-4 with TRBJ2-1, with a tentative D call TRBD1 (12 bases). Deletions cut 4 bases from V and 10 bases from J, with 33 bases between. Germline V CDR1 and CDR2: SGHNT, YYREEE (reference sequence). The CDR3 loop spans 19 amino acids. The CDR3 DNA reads TGTGCCAGCAGCACGCCGGGACAGGGGGCGCACCTAGCGGGAGGAGAGCAGTTCTTC. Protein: CASSTPGQGAHLAGGEQFF.

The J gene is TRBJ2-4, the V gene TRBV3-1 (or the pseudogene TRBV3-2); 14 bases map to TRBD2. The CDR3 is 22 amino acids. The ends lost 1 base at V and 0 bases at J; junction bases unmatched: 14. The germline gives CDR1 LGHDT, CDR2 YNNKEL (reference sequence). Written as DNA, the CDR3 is TGTGCCAGCAGCCAAGTGGGGACTAGCGGGAGACGTGAGCTTATAGCCAAAAACATTCAGTACTTC. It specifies CASSQVGTSGRRELIAKNIQYF.

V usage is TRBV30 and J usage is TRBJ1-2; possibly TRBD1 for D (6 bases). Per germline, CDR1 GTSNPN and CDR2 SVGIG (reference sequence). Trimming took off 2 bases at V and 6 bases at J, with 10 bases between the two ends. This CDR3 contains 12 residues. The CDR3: CAWSSGGHGYTF. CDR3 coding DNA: TGTGCCTGGAGTAGTGGGGGCCATGGCTACACCTTC. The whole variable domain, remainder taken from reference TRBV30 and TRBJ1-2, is SQTIHQWPATLVQPVGSPLSLECTVEGTSNPNLYWYRQAAGRGLQLLFYSVGIGQISSEVPQNLSASRPQDRQFILSSKKLLLSDSGFYLCAWSSGGHGYTFGSGTRLTVV.

The DNA for the CDR3 is TGTGCCACCAGTGACTCACTAGCGGAAAGCGGATATACGCAGTATTTT. Amino acids: CATSDSLAESGYTQYF. V usage is TRBV24-1 and J usage is TRBJ2-3, with 8 bases lining up with TRBD2. This CDR3 has 16 residues. Germline lookup yields CDR1 KGHDR and CDR2 SFDVKD. After removal of 4 bases from V and 7 bases from J, the junction contained 12 bases not matched to a gene.

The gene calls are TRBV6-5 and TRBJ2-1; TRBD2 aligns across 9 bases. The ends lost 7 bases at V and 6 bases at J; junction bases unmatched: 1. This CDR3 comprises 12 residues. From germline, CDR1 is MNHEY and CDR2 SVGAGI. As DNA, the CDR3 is TGTGCCAGCACGACTAGCGGCAATGAGCAGTTCTTC. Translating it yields CASTTSGNEQFF.

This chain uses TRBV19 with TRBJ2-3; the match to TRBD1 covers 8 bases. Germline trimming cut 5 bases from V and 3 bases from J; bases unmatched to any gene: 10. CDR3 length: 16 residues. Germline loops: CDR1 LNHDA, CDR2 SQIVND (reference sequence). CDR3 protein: CASSLPQGAGTDTQYF. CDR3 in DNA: TGTGCCAGTAGTCTTCCCCAGGGGGCCGGGACAGATACGCAGTATTTT.